Listed here are 7 T cell receptor beta chains from one sample, sequenced in a study of T cell repertoires in cytomegalovirus infection. Their antigens remain unidentified. TCRdb independently ran MiXCR on the reads; one entry per CDR3 protein. The sample consists of some 270,000 distinct CDR3 sequences, less than 25% of them appearing once. The source was cultured PBMCs, collected from culture after CMV antigen stimulation. The receptors were sampled from a human donor in good health (CMV status not recorded). Some clones in this sample may be carry-over from other donors' samples.

J is TRBJ1-2 and V is TRBV27; a weak D match, TRBD1 (5 bases). CDR1 and CDR2 (germline): MNHEY, SMNVEV (reference sequence). This CDR3 is 16 amino acids long. V was trimmed by 1 base and J by 2 bases, leaving 14 bases between them. In DNA form, the CDR3 reads TGTGCCAGCAGTTTATTCTTCGGGGACCCAAACTATGGCTACACCTTC. Translated, it gives CASSLFFGDPNYGYTF.

This clonotype was counted at least ten times. This rearrangement joins TRBV7-9 to TRBJ2-7; possibly TRBD1 for D (6 bases). The CDR3 loop spans 13 amino acids. Trimming took 5 bases from V and 3 from J, leaving 11 bases between them. CDR1 SEHNR and CDR2 FQNEAQ come from the germline V gene (reference sequence). The DNA of the CDR3 is TGTGCCAGCAGCGGGATGACAGGCTACGAGCAGTACTTC. Amino acids: CASSGMTGYEQYF.

This chain joins TRBV6-2 or TRBV6-3 and TRBJ2-2; D gene uncertain. The CDR3 consists of 15 residues. Trimming took 2 bases from V and 6 from J, leaving 13 bases between them. Germline values: CDR1 MNHEY, CDR2 SVGEGT. CDR3 coding DNA: TGTGCCAGCAGTTACCGCATTGGGTTCGCCGGGGAGCTGTTTTTT. This translates into CASSYRIGFAGELFF.

The sample holds a few counts of this clonotype. This sequence joins TRBV12-3 or TRBV12-4 and TRBJ1-1, with D possibly matching TRBD1 (5 bases). V was trimmed by 3 bases and J by 2 bases, leaving 10 bases between them. The CDR3 spans 14 residues. The CDR3 nucleotides read TGTGCCAGCAGTTTGGGGACGGAAAACACTGAAGCTTTCTTT. This encodes CASSLGTENTEAFF.

This clonotype was found a few times. J is TRBJ2-3 and V is TRBV7-2; 7 bases are a match to TRBD1. This CDR3 region has 15 residues. In germline, CDR1 is SGHTA, CDR2 FQGNSA. V was clipped by 4 bases and J by 1 base; unmatched bases: 5. The CDR3 DNA follows: TGTGCCAGCAGCTCCCGACAGGGAGGCACAGATACGCAGTATTTT. Its protein is CASSSRQGGTDTQYF.

V and J are TRBV20-1 and TRBJ2-7, with TRBD1 identical over 8 bases. Germline assignment: CDR1 DFQATT and CDR2 SNEGSKA (reference sequence). The CDR3 spans 13 residues. The junction had 7 bases not matched to a gene; V was cut back by 6 bases and J by 3 bases. CDR3 region: CSAMTGEVYEQYF. The CDR3 region has the DNA TGCAGTGCAATGACAGGGGAGGTCTACGAGCAGTACTTC.

This clonotype came up a few times. The V call is TRBV12-3 or TRBV12-4, the J call TRBJ2-7, with D unresolved. The CDR3 is made up of 13 amino acids. The V end was cut by 8 bases, the J end by 4 bases, with 15 bases between. CDR3: CASVRGGRYEQYV. CDR3 coding DNA: TGTGCCAGCGTCCGAGGTGGACGGTACGAGCAGTACGTC.